This TCR beta chain derives from a study of T-cell memory formation after mild COVID-19. Findings and limits, study-wide: The second-wave clones peaking on day 37 were not confirmed as SARS-CoV-2-specific.

V was clipped by 6 bases and J by 2 bases, with 17 bases between them. The germline CDR1 and CDR2 sequences are SGHNT and YENEEA. The CDR3 loop spans 16 amino acids. TCRdb re-derived calls from the 5' RACE reads in MiXCR, one entry per CDR3 protein. The sample records roughly 450,000 distinct CDR3 sequences, approximately 18% being singletons. This clonotype was observed a few times. Antigen unknown. Sequenced: PBMCs or a T cell subset sorted from them (not recorded which). The clonotype was recovered from an adult woman who had mild COVID-19 (a few samples of this study predate the infection). Cell type and time point are not known. The rearrangement uses TRBV11-3 and TRBJ2-1; weak D call: TRBD2 (5 bases). CDR3 amino acids: CASSHTQRRPYNEQFF. DNA for the CDR3: TGTGCCAGCAGTCACACGCAGAGGAGGCCCTACAATGAGCAGTTCTTC.